One sample yielded the 19 T cell receptor beta chains listed below, sequenced in a study of CD8+CD57+ T cells in acquired aplastic anemia (dated by TCRdb to 2016 to 2019). Sequencing relied on an Illumina HiSeq 2000. Profiling of TCR beta VDJ combinations and CDR3 sequences used genomic DNA as the template. The raw public data were reprocessed by TCRdb itself: fastp quality trimming at Q25, MiXCR clonotype calling, in-frame beta chains only. Rows with a matching CDR3 protein are joined into one entry that keeps the most common DNA and genes. The table for this sample lists some 150,000 distinct CDR3 sequences; 41% of them were counted only once. Less than 8.5% of the sample is taken by the ten largest. The sequencing sample was made of sorted CD4+, CD8+, or CD8+CD57+ T cells (not recorded which) from PBMCs. The origin of the receptors is a human donor in good health, serving as a control.

Worth noting for this clonotype: One base away lies a much larger clone, so this may be a sequencing read error. The chain links TRBV29-1 to TRBJ2-7, with 11 bases aligning to TRBD1. The CDR3 has 13 residues. Germline values: CDR1 SQVTM, CDR2 ANQGSEA. The ends lost 7 bases at V and 6 bases at J; junction bases unmatched: 8. CDR3 protein: CSARTGGTGEQYF. CDR3 coding DNA: TGCAGCGCAAGGACAGGGGGCACGGGCGAGCAGTACTTC.

The rearrangement uses TRBV7-8 and TRBJ1-1; tentative D call: TRBD1 (6 bases). Trimming pared 3 bases from V and 4 bases from J, leaving 15 bases between. This CDR3 is 15 amino acids long. CDR1 SGHVS and CDR2 FQNEAQ come from the germline V gene. In DNA form, the CDR3 reads TGTGCCAGCAGCTTGCGGCGGCTAGGGGGCACTGAAGCTTTCTTT. Its protein product is CASSLRRLGGTEAFF. The full variable domain, completed using reference TRBV7-8 and TRBJ1-1, is GAGVSQSPRYKVAKRGQDVALRCDPISGHVSLFWYQQALGQGPEFLTYFQNEAQLDKSGLPSDRFFAERPEGSVSTLKIQRTQQEDSAVYLCASSLRRLGGTEAFFGQGTRLTVV.

This chain joins TRBV25-1 and TRBJ1-2; D is uncertain. This CDR3 is 13 amino acids long. V dropped 6 bases and J dropped 4 bases, with 12 bases sitting between them. Germline CDR1 is MGHDK and CDR2 is SYGVNS. As DNA, the CDR3 is TGTGCCAGCAGCAATACTGGGCTCTATGGCTACACCTTC. It is translated as CASSNTGLYGYTF.

The V and J genes are TRBV15 and TRBJ1-1; the D is unclear. V lost 1 base and J lost 5, with 14 bases in between. Germline CDR1 is LNHNV and CDR2 is YYDKDF (reference sequence). The CDR3 is 15 amino acids. Here the CDR3 DNA reads TGTGCCACCAGCAGAGTCGGGTCTAGGCGGACTGAAGCTTTCTTT. Amino acids: CATSRVGSRRTEAFF.

The rearrangement uses TRBV3-1 and TRBJ2-1; 7 bases are a match to TRBD2. This CDR3 spans 17 amino acids. Losses at the gene ends were 3 bases for V and 0 bases for J; bases not matched to a gene: 8. Germline loops: CDR1 LGHDT, CDR2 YNNKEL (reference sequence). CDR3 bases: TGTGCCAGCAGCCATCTGACTAGCCCTAGCTCCTACAATGAGCAGTTCTTC. It is translated as CASSHLTSPSSYNEQFF.

About this clonotype: The junction and the germline gene differ at one end; a read error may be behind it. The chain carries TRBV6-4 and TRBJ1-1, with TRBD1 identical over 8 bases. Germline V gene data show CDR1 as MRHNA and CDR2 as SNTAGT. The CDR3 has 14 amino acids. The CDR3 region is CATSAQGAGTEAFF. As DNA, the CDR3 is TGTGCCACCAGTGCCCAGGGGGCCGGTACTGAAGCTTTCTTT.

Regarding this clonotype: A much larger clone sits a single nucleotide away, making a read error possible. The chain employs TRBV5-4 and TRBJ2-1; a possible D gene is TRBD2 (5 bases). V shed 4 bases and J shed 2 bases, with 13 bases lying between them. The germline V gene encodes CDR1 SGHNT and CDR2 YYREEE (reference sequence). The CDR3 consists of 15 residues. CDR3 bases: TGTGCCAGCAGCGTGGCAGTGGGAGCCTACAATGAGCAGTTCTTC. It specifies CASSVAVGAYNEQFF.

At least ten counts were recorded for this clonotype. The CDR3 DNA reads TGCGCCAGTAGCAGGGGAAGCAATCAGCCCCAGCATTTT. Its translation: CASSRGSNQPQHF. This rearrangement joins TRBV10-1 to TRBJ1-5; D is perhaps TRBD1 (6 bases). This CDR3 is 13 amino acids long. Trimming removed 9 bases at V and 1 base at J, with 10 bases between. Germline V gene lookup returns CDR1 WNHNN and CDR2 SYGVQD (reference sequence).

The V call is TRBV15, the J call TRBJ1-1; no definite D call. The CDR3 spans 14 residues. Germline loops: CDR1 LNHNV, CDR2 YYDKDF (reference sequence). V was shortened by 0 bases and J by 1 base, with 6 bases between the two germline ends. This chain's CDR3 is CATSRDLGNTEAFF. CDR3 nucleotides: TGTGCCACCAGCAGAGATTTGGGGAACACTGAAGCTTTCTTT.

CDR3 nucleotide sequence: TGTGCCAGCAACGGGGTAGCCAAAAACATTCAGTACTTC. Translating it yields CASNGVAKNIQYF. This chain connects TRBV2 to TRBJ2-4, with a tentative D call TRBD2 (5 bases). Germline CDR1 is SNHLY and CDR2 is FYNNEI. The CDR3 has 13 amino acids. Trimming shortened V by 7 bases and J by 0 bases, and 7 bases separated the two germline ends.

Ten or more counts support this clonotype. The chain is built from TRBV12-3 or TRBV12-4 and TRBJ2-2, with D possibly matching TRBD2 (5 bases). This CDR3 is built from 15 residues. V dropped 5 bases and J dropped 2 bases, with 12 bases sitting between them. CDR3: CASSPDGGNTGELFF. The CDR3 DNA reads as TGTGCCAGCAGTCCGGACGGAGGTAACACCGGGGAGCTGTTTTTT.

This clonotype showed up just once. CDR3 sequence: CASREGLAGDEQYF. In nucleotides, the CDR3 is TGCGCCAGCAGAGAGGGACTAGCGGGGGACGAGCAGTACTTC. The rearrangement links TRBV10-2 to TRBJ2-7; 14 bases fit TRBD2. V lost 6 bases and J lost 5; bases outside the gene matches: 3. From germline, CDR1 is WSHSY and CDR2 SAAADI. The CDR3 runs 14 residues.

In this sample, this clonotype turned up many times. The chain has TRBV6-1 and TRBJ1-2; TRBD1 is a possible D gene (5 bases). From germline, CDR1 is MNHNS and CDR2 SASEGT. The ends were cut back, 4 bases at V and 6 bases at J, with 18 bases in the middle. This CDR3 spans 15 amino acids. The CDR3 sequence: CASSGTRALGDGYTF. The CDR3 DNA follows: TGTGCCAGCAGTGGTACAAGGGCCCTGGGGGATGGCTACACCTTC.

In regard to this clonotype: A read error may be the cause here, since a much bigger clone is one base away. This chain connects TRBV3-1 to TRBJ2-7; perhaps TRBD1 as D (6 bases). Germline lookup yields CDR1 LGHDT and CDR2 YNNKEL (reference sequence). CDR3 length equals 14 residues. DNA for the CDR3: TGTGCCAGCAGCTTGGGACAAAAACTCTACGGGCAGTACTTC. Protein: CASSLGQKLYGQYF.

This clonotype was recorded many times. The rearrangement links TRBV19 to TRBJ1-4; 7 bases match TRBD1. The CDR3 length is 14 residues. Trimming at V came to 4 bases and at J to 9 bases, leaving 8 bases not matched to a gene. CDR1 is LNHDA, CDR2 SQIVND, per germline (reference sequence). CDR3: CASSTRDRGQKLFF. CDR3 sequence (DNA): TGTGCCAGTAGTACGCGGGACAGAGGGCAAAAACTGTTTTTT.

The chain employs TRBV19 and TRBJ2-7; either TRBD1 or TRBD2 may fit D (5 bases each). The CDR3 covers 15 residues. Germline assignment: CDR1 LNHDA and CDR2 SQIVND (reference sequence). V dropped 9 bases and J dropped 3 bases, with 21 bases sitting between them. The CDR3 coding sequence is TGTGCCAGCAGCTTAAGCGGACAACGCCGCTACGAGCAGTACTTC. Protein product: CASSLSGQRRYEQYF.

Ten or more counts support this clonotype. The rearrangement links TRBV7-9 to TRBJ2-1, with 8 bases aligning to TRBD1. Germline lookup yields CDR1 SEHNR and CDR2 FQNEAQ (reference sequence). The CDR3 is made up of 16 amino acids. V lost 5 bases, J lost 9 bases, and 15 bases stayed unmatched. The CDR3, as DNA: TGTGCCAGCAGCGTATACACGGGACAGGCTTTGGGTGAGCAGTTCTTC. Translating it yields CASSVYTGQALGEQFF.

This clonotype has a handful of counts. The rearrangement joins TRBV2 to TRBJ2-7; D is ambiguous. Deletions cut 5 bases from V and 3 bases from J, with 8 bases between. Germline V gene sequence: CDR1 SNHLY, CDR2 FYNNEI. The CDR3 consists of 12 residues. The CDR3 region has the DNA TGTGCCAGCAGTTTGTTGGACTACGAGCAGTACTTC. As protein: CASSLLDYEQYF.

The chain combines TRBV19 with TRBJ1-1; no definite D call. The CDR3 runs 11 residues. Looked up from germline, CDR1 is LNHDA and CDR2 is SQIVND (reference sequence). Trimming stripped 11 bases from V and 1 base from J, with 8 bases between. The CDR3: CASGGNTEAFF. The CDR3 nucleotides are TGTGCCTCCGGAGGGAACACTGAAGCTTTCTTT.